Each of the 28 T cell receptor beta chains below was sequenced from the same sample in a study of blood T cell repertoires in COVID-19. Clones were read by immunoSEQ multiplex PCR, and TCRdb kept only the in-frame ones, dropping some. Of roughly 200,000 clones in the sample, around 79% are singletons; the top ten hold about 14%. What was sequenced was peripheral blood. These receptors were collected from a man aged 50-59 years who had recovered from COVID-19.

This clone was counted between two and nine times. The chain is built from TRBV7-2 and TRBJ1-6; 8 nucleotides align to TRBD1. Germline values: CDR1 SGHTA, CDR2 FQGNSA. The CDR3 has 16 residues. V trimming: 1 base; J trimming: 4 bases; junction bases outside the gene matches: 3. The CDR3 here is CASSLGTGRYNSPLHF. DNA for the CDR3: TGTGCCAGCAGCTTAGGGACAGGGAGGTATAATTCACCCCTCCACTTT.

The V gene is TRBV6-5, the J gene TRBJ1-1; 8 positions agree with TRBD1. This CDR3 has 14 residues. The V segment lost 7 bases and the J segment 4 bases; nucleotides outside the gene matches: 8. Germline-derived CDR1 and CDR2 are MNHEY and SVGAGI. DNA of the CDR3: TGTGCCAGCACCCCGGACAGGGTGGTCACTGAAGCTTTCTTT. This encodes CASTPDRVVTEAFF.

The chain combines TRBV11-3 with TRBJ2-4; D ambiguous. V dropped 0 bases and J dropped 6 bases, with 6 bases sitting between them. The CDR3 length is 13 residues. Germline assignment: CDR1 SGHNT and CDR2 YENEEA. CDR3 nucleotides: TGTGCCAGCAGCTTAGACTACCGAAACATTCAGTACTTC. Its translation: CASSLDYRNIQYF.

V gene TRBV4-1 combines with J gene TRBJ1-5; D unresolved. From germline, CDR1 is MGHRA and CDR2 YSYEKL. The CDR3 length is 15 residues. The germline V and J ends were trimmed by 0 bases and 2 bases, with 8 bases remaining between them. The CDR3 DNA is TGCGCCAGCAGCCAAGATAGTCAGGGCAATCAGCCCCAGCATTTT. It translates to CASSQDSQGNQPQHF.

The genes are TRBV4-2 and TRBJ2-7, with TRBD2 matching 7 bases. The V gene end was trimmed by 0 bases and the J gene end by 0 bases; junction bases not matched to a gene: 5. The CDR3 totals 16 residues. Germline V gene data show CDR1 as LGHNA and CDR2 as YNFKEQ. CDR3 amino acids: CASSQDVGGSSYEQYF. CDR3 DNA: TGTGCCAGCAGCCAAGATGTTGGCGGGAGCTCCTACGAGCAGTACTTC.

This clone was counted once. The chain is built from TRBV5-4 and TRBJ1-2; no definite D call. The V end lost 0 bases, the J end lost 0 bases, and 12 bases lay between the germline ends. CDR1 and CDR2 (germline): SGHNT, YYREEE (reference sequence). The CDR3 spans 16 residues. In nucleotides, the CDR3 is TGTGCCAGCAGCTTGGGCGGGCCCAGCGCTAACTATGGCTACACCTTC. It is translated as CASSLGGPSANYGYTF.

The chain uses TRBV7-2 and TRBJ1-2, with no clear D. Germline V gene sequence: CDR1 SGHTA, CDR2 FQGNSA. V gave up 5 bases and J gave up 2 bases, with 18 bases separating them. The CDR3 runs 16 residues. Here the CDR3 DNA reads TGTGCCAGCAGCCATCATGGCCCCGAGGGCAACTATGGCTACACCTTC. It codes for CASSHHGPEGNYGYTF.

The genes are TRBV7-3 and TRBJ2-1; TRBD2 aligns across 8 bases. The CDR3 has 17 amino acids. V shed 5 bases and J 6 bases; nucleotides not matched to a gene: 15. In germline, CDR1 is SGHTA, CDR2 FQGTGA. This chain's CDR3 is CASSPSPFQRGPNEQFF. Here the CDR3 DNA reads TGTGCCAGCAGCCCCAGCCCCTTCCAGCGGGGGCCCAATGAGCAGTTCTTC. The full variable domain, with the rest looked up from reference TRBV7-3 and TRBJ2-1, is GAGVSQTPSNKVTEKGKYVELRCDPISGHTALYWYRQSLGQGPEFLIYFQGTGAADDSGLPNDRFFAVRPEGSVSTLKIQRTERGDSAVYLCASSPSPFQRGPNEQFFGPGTRLTVL.

The CDR3 sequence: CASSYGGVQRETQYF. Written as DNA, the CDR3 is TGTGCCAGCAGTTACGGCGGGGTTCAACGGGAGACCCAGTACTTC. The chain uses TRBV6-5 and TRBJ2-5, with TRBD2 as a possible D gene (6 bases). There are 15 residues in the CDR3. CDR1 is MNHEY, CDR2 SVGAGI, per germline. Trimming removed 2 bases at V and 5 bases at J, with 15 bases between.

J is TRBJ1-2 and V is TRBV6-5, with TRBD1 matching 11 bases. V lost 2 bases to trimming and J lost 4 bases; unmatched junction nucleotides: 3. Germline CDR1 reads MNHEY; CDR2 reads SVGAGI. The CDR3 runs to 15 residues. Written as DNA, the CDR3 is TGTGCCAGCAGTTACGCGGGACAGGGGGGCTATGGCTACACCTTC. This sequence encodes CASSYAGQGGYGYTF.

The rearrangement joins TRBV24-1 to TRBJ2-7; TRBD1 matches at 8 bases. The CDR3 covers 17 residues. Unmatched junction bases numbered 13, after V lost 1 base and J lost 6 bases. Germline V lookup: CDR1 KGHDR, CDR2 SFDVKD. The CDR3 DNA is TGTGCCACCAGTGATTTCGAGACAGGGGCCCCCCCCCTCGAGCAGTACTTC. Translated, it gives CATSDFETGAPPLEQYF.

The V call is TRBV6-4, the J call TRBJ2-7; 14 bases agree with TRBD2. CDR1 and CDR2 from the germline V gene are MRHNA and SNTAGT. The CDR3 runs to 15 residues. V lost 3 bases, J lost 3 bases, and 1 base stayed unmatched. CDR3 DNA sequence: TGTGCCAGCAGTGAAGGGACTAGCGGGAGCTACGAGCAGTACTTC. Translation gives CASSEGTSGSYEQYF.

This clone appeared a few times. The genes are TRBV2 and TRBJ2-7, with 7 bases fitting TRBD2. Germline trimming cut 4 bases from V and 1 base from J; bases unmatched to any gene: 10. This CDR3 is 16 amino acids long. Germline V lookup: CDR1 SNHLY, CDR2 FYNNEI. The chain's CDR3 is CASSGGWVAGSYEQYF. The CDR3 coding sequence is TGTGCCAGCAGTGGAGGGTGGGTAGCGGGTTCCTACGAGCAGTACTTC.

The CDR3 here is CASSLSGRLAGEELYSYEQYF. In DNA, the CDR3 is TGTGCCAGCAGTTTATCCGGACGACTAGCGGGAGAGGAGCTATACTCCTACGAGCAGTACTTC. The chain joins TRBV27 to TRBJ2-7; 12 bases map to TRBD2. Trimming at V came to 0 bases and at J to 0 bases, leaving 15 bases not matched to a gene. This CDR3 contains 21 residues. Germline V gene data show CDR1 as MNHEY and CDR2 as SMNVEV (reference sequence).

This clone has just a few counts. The V and J genes are TRBV28 and TRBJ2-1; D perhaps matches TRBD1 (5 bases). The V end lost 5 bases, the J end lost 7 bases, and 15 bases lay between the germline ends. There are 14 residues in the CDR3. Looked up from germline, CDR1 is MDHEN and CDR2 is SYDVKM. The CDR3 DNA reads TGTGCCAGCAGTCCGCCCCCAGGGCCTAATGAGCAGTTCTTC. As protein: CASSPPPGPNEQFF.

This clone was seen once. This chain links TRBV5-4 with TRBJ1-1, with unresolved D. Per germline, CDR1 SGHNT and CDR2 YYREEE (reference sequence). The CDR3 loop spans 14 amino acids. Trimming removed 0 bases from V and 2 bases from J, with 8 bases in between. The CDR3 sequence is CASSLGFYNTEAFF. CDR3 DNA: TGTGCCAGCAGCTTGGGTTTCTATAACACTGAAGCTTTCTTT.

To note about this clone: Other DNA sequences of this sample code for an identical CDR3. The rearrangement uses TRBV9 and TRBJ1-2, with D possibly matching TRBD1 (5 bases). V lost 0 bases and J 5 bases, leaving 8 bases between the germline ends. The CDR3 covers 13 residues. The germline CDR1 and CDR2 sequences are SGDLS and YYNGEE. In DNA, the CDR3 is TGTGCCAGCAGCGTAGTAGCAGGGTATGGCTACACCTTC. This codes for CASSVVAGYGYTF.

The rearrangement uses TRBV29-1 and TRBJ2-2; 7 nucleotides align to TRBD2. From germline, CDR1 is SQVTM and CDR2 ANQGSEA. J lost 3 bases, V lost 5 bases, and 12 bases had no gene match. The CDR3 is made up of 16 amino acids. CDR3 in DNA: TGCAGCGTTCGGGGGGTCGGGTTAATTGACACCGGGGAGCTGTTTTTT. Amino acid sequence: CSVRGVGLIDTGELFF.

This rearrangement joins TRBV30 to TRBJ1-1; no definite D call. CDR3 length: 14 residues. The V gene's germline CDR1 is GTSNPN and CDR2 SVGIG (reference sequence). V lost 3 bases, J lost 0 bases, and 11 bases lay in between. The CDR3, as DNA: TGTGCCTGGAGGGCAGCGGCGATGAACACTGAAGCTTTCTTT. It translates to CAWRAAAMNTEAFF.

The chain employs TRBV3-1 (or the pseudogene TRBV3-2) and TRBJ1-2; D remains unclear. The germline V gene has CDR1 LGHDT and CDR2 YNNKEL (reference sequence). The CDR3 runs 11 residues. Trimming removed 5 bases from V and 6 bases from J, with 7 bases in between. The CDR3 sequence: CASSSGDGYTF. Written as DNA, the CDR3 is TGTGCCAGCAGCTCGGGAGATGGCTACACCTTC.

The chain employs TRBV5-6 and TRBJ1-1, with TRBD1 as a possible D gene (5 bases). Trimming cost V 4 bases and J 3 bases, with 25 bases left between them. There are 18 residues in the CDR3. The germline CDR1 and CDR2 sequences are SGHDT and YYEEEE. In nucleotides, the CDR3 is TGTGCCAGCAGCACTGCGGCGGACATAAGGGCTGGGGACACTGAAGCTTTCTTT. Translation gives CASSTAADIRAGDTEAFF.

The chain combines TRBV5-1 with TRBJ1-4; the match to TRBD1 covers 9 bases. Germline lookup yields CDR1 SGHRS and CDR2 YFSETQ. The CDR3 is made up of 16 amino acids. After removal of 4 bases from V and 8 bases from J, the junction contained 12 bases not matched to a gene. The CDR3 spells CASSPAIRQGGEKLFF. The CDR3 bases are TGCGCCAGCAGCCCAGCAATTCGACAGGGGGGCGAAAAACTGTTTTTT.

This clone was counted between two and nine times. This chain links TRBV5-1 with TRBJ2-5; D remains unclear. The CDR3 extends over 12 amino acids. Trimming pared 4 bases from V and 5 bases from J, leaving 9 bases between. CDR1 is SGHRS and CDR2 is YFSETQ in the germline V gene. For the CDR3, the DNA is TGCGCCAGCAGCGAGGTCGGGGAGACCCAGTACTTC. This gives the protein CASSEVGETQYF.

The gene calls are TRBV29-1 and TRBJ2-1; 8 nucleotides align to TRBD2. With V trimmed by 7 bases and J by 3 bases, 5 bases remained unmatched. The CDR3 runs 13 residues. Germline values: CDR1 SQVTM, CDR2 ANQGSEA. CDR3 residues: CSDGSGNYNEQFF. The CDR3, as DNA: TGCAGCGATGGTAGCGGGAACTACAATGAGCAGTTCTTC.

The chain employs TRBV7-3 and TRBJ2-5; perhaps TRBD1 as D (7 bases). V lost 8 bases and J 5 bases, leaving 15 bases between the germline ends. The germline CDR1 and CDR2 sequences are SGHTA and FQGTGA. The CDR3 is made up of 13 amino acids. CDR3 nucleotide sequence: TGTGCCAGCTCGGCAGGGGGGTTTGAGACCCAGTACTTC. As protein: CASSAGGFETQYF.

Of note for this clone: Given a much more abundant clone one base away, this may be a read error. The CDR3: CASSSGTSGNNEQFF. CDR3 nucleotide sequence: TGTGCCAGCAGCTCCGGGACTAGCGGGAACAATGAGCAGTTCTTC. This rearrangement joins TRBV13 to TRBJ2-1, with TRBD2 matching over 13 bases. The CDR3 has 15 amino acids. Germline-derived CDR1 and CDR2 are PRHDT and FYEKMQ (reference sequence). Unmatched junction bases numbered 2, after V lost 4 bases and J lost 5 bases.

This chain uses TRBV5-1 with TRBJ1-4; no reliable D call. CDR1 is SGHRS, CDR2 YFSETQ, per germline. CDR3 length: 12 residues. V was clipped by 4 bases and J by 8 bases, with 9 bases between them. CDR3 DNA: TGCGCCAGCAGCGTAACGGGGGAAAAACTGTTTTTT. Its translation: CASSVTGEKLFF.

The V gene is TRBV6-5, the J gene TRBJ2-7, with 10 nucleotides matching TRBD1. V lost 6 bases and J lost 5; bases outside the gene matches: 7. There are 14 residues in the CDR3. CDR1 is MNHEY, CDR2 SVGAGI, per germline. DNA for the CDR3: TGTGCCAGCAGACTCGACAGGGGGCCCAACGAGCAGTACTTC. The encoded protein is CASRLDRGPNEQYF.